This TCR beta chain was sequenced during a study of T cells in tuberculosis. Study summary: This South African cohort compared adolescents with or without latent tuberculosis against adults with active tuberculosis. Samples predate treatment or fall within its first 7 days. Study observations and caveats: Active tuberculosis patients had shorter CDR3-alpha; the beta difference was nonsignificant.

Using immunoSEQ multiplex PCR, the repertoire was profiled, and TCRdb retains in-frame clones only, with some absent. The sample includes tens of thousands of clones, about 83% of them seen just once. CDR1 and CDR2 (germline): SNHLY, FYNNEI. The CDR3 is 14 amino acids. With V trimmed by 6 bases and J by 1 base, 5 bases remained unmatched. Regarding this clone: Its antigen is unknown.

Indicated time point: new active TB diagnosis, blood taken before or within 7 days of starting treatment. Positive smear microscopy and/or M. tuberculosis culture confirmed active disease. The receptor's source is an adult with tuberculosis. Sequencing was performed on PBMCs, taken at tuberculosis diagnosis. The chain employs TRBV2 and TRBJ1-1, with TRBD1 identical over 7 bases. Here the CDR3 DNA reads TGTGCCAGCAGAAGACAGGGAACGAACACTGAAGCTTTCTTT. This gives the protein CASRRQGTNTEAFF.